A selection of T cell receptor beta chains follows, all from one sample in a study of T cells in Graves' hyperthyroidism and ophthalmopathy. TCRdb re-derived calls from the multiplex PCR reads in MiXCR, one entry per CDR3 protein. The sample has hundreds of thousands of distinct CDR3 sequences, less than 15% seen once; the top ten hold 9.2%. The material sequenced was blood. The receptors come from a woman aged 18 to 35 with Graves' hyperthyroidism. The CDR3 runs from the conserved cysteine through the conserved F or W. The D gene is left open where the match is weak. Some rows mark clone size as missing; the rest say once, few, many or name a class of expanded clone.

CASSLGQASPLHF | TGCGCCAGCAGCTTGGGGCAGGCTTCACCCCTCCACTTT | TRBV5-1 | many | - | TRBJ1-6
CASSQFADSYEQYF | TGTGCCAGCAGCCAATTTGCAGACTCCTACGAGCAGTACTTC | TRBV3-1 | - | - | TRBJ2-7
CASSPGLNVLVHYEQYF | TGTGCCAGCAGCCCGGGCCTTAATGTACTTGTTCACTACGAGCAGTACTTC | TRBV14 | many | - | TRBJ2-7
CASSLGQGDRPQHF | TGTGCCAGCAGTCTGGGACAGGGCGATCGGCCCCAGCATTTT | TRBV6-1 | - | TRBD1 | TRBJ1-5
CASSLMDTSSETQYF | TGTGCCAGCAGCCTAATGGACACTTCTTCTGAGACCCAGTACTTC | TRBV3-1 | many | - | TRBJ2-5
CASSLDTGEDYGYTF | TGTGCCAGCAGTTTAGATACGGGTGAGGACTATGGCTACACCTTC | TRBV28 | many | - | TRBJ1-2
CASRPQGNTEAFF | TGTGCCAGCAGACCCCAGGGAAACACTGAAGCTTTCTTT | TRBV28 | many | - | TRBJ1-1
CASSHRVQGTGKSYEQYF | TGCGCCAGCAGCCATCGCGTACAAGGGACAGGGAAGTCCTACGAGCAGTACTTC | TRBV4-1 | - | TRBD1 | TRBJ2-7
CASSPRFPQGKIGGYTF | TGTGCCAGCAGCCCCCGATTCCCCCAGGGGAAAATTGGGGGCTACACCTTC | TRBV7-9 | few | - | TRBJ1-2
CASSPEGWGQPQHF | TGTGCCAGTAGTCCCGAGGGATGGGGTCAGCCCCAGCATTTT | TRBV19 | - | - | TRBJ1-5
CASSPPPGLGGDTQYF | TGTGCCAGCAGCCCCCCCCCGGGACTAGGAGGAGATACGCAGTATTTT | TRBV3-1 | many | TRBD2 | TRBJ2-3
CASTRGDSSTDTQYF | TGTGCCAGTACCAGAGGGGACTCTAGCACAGATACGCAGTATTTT | TRBV19 | - | - | TRBJ2-3
CASSSTSEGAFSGELFF | TGCGCCAGCAGCTCGACTAGCGAGGGGGCCTTCTCCGGGGAGCTGTTTTTT | TRBV5-1 | - | - | TRBJ2-2
CASSVLAGSNEQYF | TGTGCCAGTAGTGTACTAGCGGGAAGCAACGAGCAGTACTTC | TRBV19 | - | TRBD2 | TRBJ2-7
CASSELDRTNYGYTF | TGTGCCAGCAGTGAGCTGGACAGGACAAACTATGGCTACACCTTC | TRBV2 | - | TRBD1 | TRBJ1-2
CASSAGTGDMNTEAFF | TGTGCCAGTAGTGCTGGGACAGGGGATATGAACACTGAAGCTTTCTTT | TRBV19 | - | TRBD1 | TRBJ1-1
CASNSAGGIDTEAFF | TGTGCCAGCAATTCTGCAGGGGGAATTGACACTGAAGCTTTCTTT | TRBV12-3/TRBV12-4 | many | TRBD1 | TRBJ1-1
CASSLSDLGAAPLHF | TGTGCCAGCAGCTTAAGCGACCTTGGGGCGGCGCCCCTCCACTTT | TRBV11-2 | many | - | TRBJ1-6
CASSEISQGYGYTF | TGTGCCAGCAGTGAAATCTCACAGGGGTATGGCTACACCTTC | TRBV2 | few | TRBD1 | TRBJ1-2
CASSQARAEAFF | TGTGCCAGCAGCCAAGCCCGGGCTGAAGCTTTCTTT | TRBV3-1 | many | - | TRBJ1-1
CSAAWGDTQYF | TGCAGTGCCGCCTGGGGGGATACGCAGTATTTT | TRBV20-1 | few | - | TRBJ2-3
CASSLLAGATYNEQFF | TGCGCCAGCAGCCTGTTAGCGGGGGCCACCTACAATGAGCAGTTCTTC | TRBV5-1 | many | TRBD2 | TRBJ2-1